Listed below are T cell receptor beta chains from one sample, sequenced in a study of cytotoxic CD8 clonotypes in ibrutinib-treated CLL. Here immunoSEQ multiplex PCR was the method, and the copy in TCRdb shows in-frame clones only, minus some. The data show some 200,000 clones, with over 60% seen just once and roughly 13% held by the top ten. Specimen: PBMCs, collected after 24 months of ibrutinib treatment. These TCRs come from a human donor with chronic lymphocytic leukemia. Each CDR3 is given with its conserved first and last residue.

TRBJ2-3,TRBV4-3,CASSLRLAGELGDTQYF
TRBJ1-2,TRBV4-1,CASSPKTADNYGYTF
TRBJ1-3,TRBV11-2,CASSPTGGAGNTIYF
TRBJ2-5,TRBV14,CASSLQRRRRDQETQYF
TRBJ2-7,TRBV2,CASSERRQGYEQYF
TRBJ2-2,TRBV27,CASSFSGATLTNTGELFF
TRBJ2-7,TRBV27,CASSLFRAPTYEQYF
TRBJ2-1,TRBV15,CATSSRDRGHNEQFF
TRBJ1-1,TRBV19,CASSNPGTNTEAFF
TRBJ2-7,TRBV28,CASSYTGASSYEQYF
TRBJ2-6,TRBV27,CASSSGRSSGANVLTF
TRBJ2-7,TRBV19,CASSPRGSFYEQYF
TRBJ2-2,TRBV7-6,CASSARLAGIAGELFF
TRBJ1-2,TRBV25-1,CASRGQGLYGYTF
TRBJ2-1,TRBV7-9,CASSQRAGGPVLKQFF
TRBJ2-1,TRBV28,CASSYPSGKGYEQFF
TRBJ2-1,TRBV29-1,CSVILAGVSYNEQFF
TRBJ2-1,TRBV11-1,CASSSDKKTSGKYNEQFF
TRBJ2-7,TRBV14,CASSQVRGSGQYF
TRBJ2-7,TRBV6-1,CASSEGRRGEQYF